This T cell receptor beta chain was sequenced for a study of T-cell reconstitution after alpha-beta-depleted transplantation in children. This CDR3 has 17 residues. V gave up 0 bases and J gave up 8 bases; unmatched junction bases: 11. Germline values: CDR1 LNHNV, CDR2 YYDKDF (reference sequence). Molecular barcoding with unique molecular identifiers was used for the TCRbeta library. From the PCR reads, TCRdb called clonotypes with MiXCR, one entry per CDR3 protein. The sample carries some 550,000 distinct CDR3 sequences, around 20% recorded once. The source material was PBMCs from the stem cell graft donor, sampled from the stem cell graft. J is TRBJ1-2 and V is TRBV15; 11 bases are shared with TRBD1. This receptor was taken from a human donor who donated a stem cell graft to a child with acute lymphoblastic leukemia. This chain's CDR3 is CATSRDISGDRGFGYTF. The CDR3, as DNA: TGTGCCACCAGCAGAGATATTAGTGGGGACAGGGGGTTCGGCTACACCTTC.